This T cell receptor beta chain was sequenced during a study of T cell changes during pregnancy in multiple sclerosis. Germline loops: CDR1 MGHRA, CDR2 YSYEKL. Deletions cut 4 bases from V and 0 bases from J, with 12 bases between. This CDR3 contains 16 residues. Measured with immunoSEQ multiplex PCR; TCRdb has only the in-frame clones, and not every one. The sample lists 25,000 to 35,000 clones; roughly 90% were seen once. The sequences come from CD4+ T cells from peripheral blood mononuclear cells, collected in the first trimester of pregnancy. The clonotype originates from a female donor in good health, enrolled as a control in a pregnancy study. The chain uses TRBV4-1 and TRBJ1-4; D possibly corresponds to TRBD1 (5 bases). DNA of the CDR3: TGCGCCAGCAGCCTTAAGGACACGTCAACTAATGAAAAACTGTTTTTT. Its translation is CASSLKDTSTNEKLFF.